The 19 T cell receptor beta chains in this list originate from one sample, sequenced in a study of blood T cell repertoires in COVID-19 (dated by TCRdb to 2020 to 2022). Libraries were made using the immunoSEQ multiplex PCR assay. The clones in this table, taken by TCRdb from immuneACCESS, are in-frame only. Not every clone is retained; where verified, under half of the shortfall comes from an unresolved V gene, and the cause of the rest is unknown. Across this sample there are 200,000 or so clones, with 84% seen only once. Approximately 2.4% of the sample belongs to the ten largest clones. Sequencing was performed on peripheral blood. The receptors shown here come from a man aged 40-50 years who had recovered from COVID-19.

The chain carries TRBV11-3 and TRBJ2-2; D not certain. The CDR3 is 11 amino acids. Deletions cut 6 bases from V and 4 bases from J, with 3 bases between. Per germline, CDR1 SGHNT and CDR2 YENEEA. DNA for the CDR3: TGTGCCAGCAGGCGCACCGGGGAGCTGTTTTTT. Translation: CASRRTGELFF. The full variable domain, completed using reference TRBV11-3 and TRBJ2-2, is EAGVVQSPRYKIIEKKQPVAFWCNPISGHNTLYWYLQNLGQGPELLIRYENEEAVDDSQLPKDRFSAERLKGVDSTLKIQPAELGDSAVYLCASRRTGELFFGEGSRLTVL.

This chain connects TRBV23-1 to TRBJ2-1; TRBD1 aligns across 7 bases. TRBV23-1 is reported as an ORF; its role is uncertain. After removal of 6 bases from V and 4 bases from J, the junction contained 9 bases not matched to a gene. This CDR3 has 15 amino acids. The CDR3 protein is CASSPTGLRYNEQFF. The CDR3 DNA is TGCGCCAGCAGCCCGACAGGGCTACGGTACAATGAGCAGTTCTTC.

The chain is built from TRBV27 and TRBJ2-1; 10 positions agree with TRBD2. With 5 bases clipped from V and 7 bases from J, the junction kept 17 bases outside the gene matches. The CDR3 runs to 18 residues. CDR1 and CDR2 from the germline V gene are MNHEY and SMNVEV (reference sequence). The CDR3 DNA sequence: TGTGCCAGCAGTCGAAGAGACAGGCGGTCTAGCGGGGGAAATGAGCAGTTCTTC. It encodes CASSRRDRRSSGGNEQFF.

The chain links TRBV7-2 to TRBJ2-7, with D perhaps TRBD1 (6 bases). Germline V gives CDR1 SGHTA, CDR2 FQGNSA. Trimming stripped 5 bases from V and 7 bases from J, with 18 bases between. The CDR3 contains 14 residues. The chain's CDR3 is CASSPGQLSGEQYF. In nucleotides, the CDR3 is TGTGCCAGCAGCCCTGGACAGCTCTCGGGGGAGCAGTACTTC.

J is TRBJ2-7 and V is TRBV18; TRBD1 matches 7 bases. There are 13 residues in the CDR3. Germline-derived CDR1 and CDR2 are KGHSH and LQKENI. The trim removed 2 bases at V and 2 bases at J, leaving 0 bases unmatched. The CDR3 coding sequence is TGTGCCAGCTCACCAGGGACAGCCTACGAGCAGTACTTC. Protein product: CASSPGTAYEQYF.

V gene TRBV5-1 combines with J gene TRBJ1-2, with D unclear. CDR1 and CDR2 (germline): SGHRS, YFSETQ. Trimming pared 3 bases from V and 0 bases from J, leaving 12 bases between. The CDR3 spans 15 residues. As DNA, the CDR3 is TGCGCCAGCAGCTCCGACTTAGAAGCTAACTATGGCTACACCTTC. It yields the protein CASSSDLEANYGYTF.

This clone was recorded only once. V usage is TRBV12-3 or TRBV12-4 and J usage is TRBJ2-3, with TRBD2 as a possible D gene (5 bases). The CDR3 has 13 amino acids. The V and J ends lost 7 bases and 2 bases respectively, with 10 bases between them. In DNA, the CDR3 is TGTGCCAGCACGGGATCCGACACAGATACGCAGTATTTT. It yields the protein CASTGSDTDTQYF.

The J gene is TRBJ1-1, the V gene TRBV18, with D unclear. CDR3 length equals 12 residues. V was shortened by 1 base and J by 8 bases, with 8 bases between the two germline ends. CDR1 is KGHSH and CDR2 is LQKENI in the germline V gene. The CDR3 region has the DNA TGTGCCAGCTCACCACTTCACAACGAAGCTTTCTTT. It encodes CASSPLHNEAFF.

This rearrangement joins TRBV7-2 to TRBJ2-7, with D possibly being TRBD2 (6 bases). CDR3 length equals 13 residues. From germline, CDR1 is SGHTA and CDR2 FQGNSA. V was clipped by 7 bases and J by 4 bases, with 14 bases between them. CDR3 sequence reads: CASNERVGYEQYF. CDR3 DNA sequence: TGTGCCAGCAACGAGCGGGTAGGTTACGAGCAGTACTTC. Variable domain in full (rest from reference TRBV7-2 and TRBJ2-7): GAGVSQSPSNKVTEKGKDVELRCDPISGHTALYWYRQSLGQGLEFLIYFQGNSAPDKSGLPSDRFSAERTGGSVSTLTIQRTQQEDSAVYLCASNERVGYEQYFGPGTRLTVT.

V is TRBV28 and J is TRBJ2-3; 8 nucleotides agree with TRBD2. Per germline, CDR1 MDHEN and CDR2 SYDVKM. V lost 6 bases to trimming and J lost 2 bases; unmatched junction nucleotides: 7. The CDR3 consists of 15 residues. CDR3 protein: CASSQLAGFTDTQYF. The DNA of the CDR3 is TGTGCCAGCAGCCAGTTAGCGGGGTTCACAGATACGCAGTATTTT. The full variable domain, rest sourced from reference TRBV28 and TRBJ2-3, is DVKVTQSSRYLVKRTGEKVFLECVQDMDHENMFWYRQDPGLGLRLIYFSYDVKMKEKGDIPEGYSVSREKKERFSLILESASTNQTSMYLCASSQLAGFTDTQYFGPGTRLTVL.

This chain joins TRBV6-5 and TRBJ2-7; 7 bases fit TRBD2. Germline V lookup: CDR1 MNHEY, CDR2 SVGAGI. This CDR3 spans 14 amino acids. Losses at the gene ends were 10 bases for V and 1 base for J; bases not matched to a gene: 10. CDR3 residues: CAIQRDLGSYEQYF. CDR3 nucleotide sequence: TGTGCCATTCAGCGGGACCTAGGGTCCTACGAGCAGTACTTC.

The V and J genes are TRBV6-4 and TRBJ1-2, with a tentative D call TRBD1 (6 bases). Germline CDR1 reads MRHNA; CDR2 reads SNTAGT. V lost 4 bases, J lost 5 bases, and 11 bases lay in between. The CDR3 is made up of 13 amino acids. The CDR3 here is CASSVGRGYGYTF. The CDR3 region has the DNA TGTGCCAGCAGTGTGGGCAGGGGATATGGCTACACCTTC.

The CDR3 region has the DNA TGTGCCAGCAGCTTAGTTCGGGAGGGACGCAACATTCAGTACTTC. Translating it yields CASSLVREGRNIQYF. V usage is TRBV7-8 and J usage is TRBJ2-4, with TRBD2 matching over 8 bases. The V segment lost 1 base and the J segment 7 bases; nucleotides outside the gene matches: 6. CDR1 is SGHVS, CDR2 FQNEAQ, per germline. The CDR3 sequence is 15 residues long.

V usage is TRBV7-2 and J usage is TRBJ2-5; D uncertain. The CDR3 runs 14 residues. From germline, CDR1 is SGHTA and CDR2 FQGNSA. Trimming removed 1 base from V and 0 bases from J, with 6 bases in between. The CDR3 reads CASSLVADQETQYF. DNA for the CDR3: TGTGCCAGCAGCTTAGTCGCGGACCAAGAGACCCAGTACTTC.

This chain uses TRBV12-3 or TRBV12-4 with TRBJ2-3; D remains ambiguous. V gave up 1 base and J gave up 6 bases, with 8 bases separating them. The CDR3 contains 13 residues. This CDR3 reads CASSLEFGDTQYF. The CDR3 bases are TGTGCCAGCAGTTTAGAGTTCGGGGATACGCAGTATTTT.

The chain uses TRBV3-1 (or the pseudogene TRBV3-2) and TRBJ1-1; unclear D gene. The CDR3 sequence is 14 residues long. Germline V CDR1 and CDR2: LGHDT, YNNKEL (reference sequence). V lost 4 bases and J 2 bases, leaving 11 bases between the germline ends. The CDR3 loop reads CASSLSAGNTEAFF. The CDR3 DNA reads as TGTGCCAGCAGCCTCTCCGCGGGAAACACTGAAGCTTTCTTT.

The chain employs TRBV24-1 and TRBJ1-2, with D perhaps TRBD1 (6 bases). V was shortened by 4 bases and J by 3 bases, with 11 bases between the two germline ends. Germline loops: CDR1 KGHDR, CDR2 SFDVKD. The CDR3 length is 14 residues. The DNA for the CDR3 is TGTGCCACCAGTGACGCGGACAGATACTATGGCTACACCTTC. This sequence encodes CATSDADRYYGYTF.

The V gene is TRBV6-5, the J gene TRBJ2-3, with TRBD2 matching 7 bases. Germline CDR1 is MNHEY and CDR2 is SVGAGI. With 7 bases clipped from V and 3 bases from J, the junction kept 7 bases outside the gene matches. This CDR3 is 14 amino acids long. For the CDR3, the DNA is TGTGCCAGCACCGCCCCCGGGGGGACAGATACGCAGTATTTT. Residues: CASTAPGGTDTQYF.

The rearrangement joins TRBV15 to TRBJ2-7; 8 bases line up with TRBD1. The CDR3 covers 15 residues. Germline CDR1 and CDR2: LNHNV and YYDKDF (reference sequence). The ends lost 1 base at V and 4 bases at J; junction bases unmatched: 6. The CDR3 reads CATSRGGTGVYEQYF. The CDR3 DNA reads TGTGCCACCAGCAGAGGCGGGACAGGCGTTTACGAGCAGTACTTC.